This passage covers 16 T cell receptor beta chains from one sample sequenced in a study of T cell responses to AZD1222 COVID-19 vaccine. Only in-frame clones appear in the TCRdb table, and some are missing; sequencing was by immunoSEQ multiplex PCR. This table holds about 160,000 clones, about nine tenths found once. Sequencing was performed on peripheral blood, taken 28 days after the second AZD1222 dose. The receptors shown here come from an adult who received the AZD1222 COVID-19 vaccine.

The count of this clone is one. V usage is TRBV6-4 and J usage is TRBJ1-4; possibly TRBD1 for D (5 bases). Germline CDR1 reads MRHNA; CDR2 reads SNTAGT. Trimming stripped 3 bases from V and 4 bases from J, with 12 bases between. The CDR3 runs 15 residues. In nucleotides, the CDR3 is TGTGCCAGCAGTGAGTCCGTGGGACTTAATGAAAAACTGTTTTTT. Protein product: CASSESVGLNEKLFF.

The rearrangement joins TRBV19 to TRBJ1-2; D is unresolved. The CDR3 covers 12 residues. Germline V CDR1 and CDR2: LNHDA, SQIVND (reference sequence). V was shortened by 4 bases and J by 4 bases, with 7 bases between the two germline ends. CDR3 residues: CASSREFYGYTF. In DNA form, the CDR3 reads TGTGCCAGTAGTAGGGAGTTCTATGGCTACACCTTC. Complete variable domain (other parts from reference TRBV19 and TRBJ1-2): DGGITQSPKYLFRKEGQNVTLSCEQNLNHDAMYWYRQDPGQGLRLIYYSQIVNDFQKGDIAEGYSVSREKKESFPLTVTSAQKNPTAFYLCASSREFYGYTFGSGTRLTVV.

The CDR3: CASSYGDFPINEQFF. For the CDR3, the DNA is TGCGCCAGCAGCTATGGGGACTTCCCCATCAATGAGCAGTTCTTC. V is TRBV5-1 and J is TRBJ2-1, with D maybe TRBD2 (6 bases). Between the trimmed V and J ends, which lost 3 bases and 6 bases, there was a span of 16 bases. The CDR3 loop spans 15 amino acids. Germline-derived CDR1 and CDR2 are SGHRS and YFSETQ.

The chain couples TRBV6-5 to TRBJ1-1; no clear D gene. The CDR3 spans 12 residues. Germline V gene data show CDR1 as MNHEY and CDR2 as SVGAGI. V was shortened by 8 bases and J by 3 bases, with 10 bases between the two germline ends. CDR3 sequence: CASLRAYTEAFF. The CDR3, as DNA: TGTGCCAGCTTAAGGGCATACACTGAAGCTTTCTTT.

On this clone itself: Other DNA sequences from this sample encode an identical CDR3 as well. V gene TRBV27 combines with J gene TRBJ1-2; the match to TRBD1 covers 7 bases. The V and J ends lost 6 bases and 3 bases, in that order; junction bases with no gene match: 4. CDR1 is MNHEY, CDR2 SMNVEV, per germline (reference sequence). The CDR3 is made up of 13 amino acids. DNA for the CDR3: TGTGCCAGCAGCAGCACAGGGGACTATGGCTACACCTTC. It yields the protein CASSSTGDYGYTF.

The chain has TRBV7-2 and TRBJ2-7; D uncertain. Germline V gene sequence: CDR1 SGHTA, CDR2 FQGNSA. This CDR3 spans 13 amino acids. V dropped 2 bases and J dropped 2 bases, with 7 bases sitting between them. The DNA for the CDR3 is TGTGCCAGCAGCTTATACGTCACCTACGAGCAGTACTTC. Translated: CASSLYVTYEQYF.

The CDR3 spells CASSQGQRGETQYF. The CDR3 DNA is TGTGCCAGCAGCCAGGGACAGAGGGGAGAGACCCAGTACTTC. The gene calls are TRBV3-1 (or the pseudogene TRBV3-2) and TRBJ2-5, with 7 positions matching TRBD1. CDR1 LGHDT and CDR2 YNNKEL come from the germline V gene (reference sequence). V dropped 3 bases and J dropped 4; count of bases not matched to a gene: 5. There are 14 residues in the CDR3.

The chain employs TRBV6-4 and TRBJ2-7; D is undetermined. The V end lost 6 bases, the J end lost 5 bases, and 17 bases lay between the germline ends. CDR3 size: 14 residues. From germline, CDR1 is MRHNA and CDR2 SNTAGT. Here the CDR3 reads CASSFYWRPHEQYF. CDR3 in DNA: TGTGCCAGCAGCTTCTATTGGAGACCCCACGAGCAGTACTTC.

V gene TRBV5-1 combines with J gene TRBJ2-5; 7 bases fit TRBD1. CDR1 SGHRS and CDR2 YFSETQ come from the germline V gene. CDR3 length: 16 amino acids. V trimming: 4 bases; J trimming: 3 bases; junction bases outside the gene matches: 12. The CDR3 loop is CASSTPGTAKKETQYF. For the CDR3, the DNA is TGCGCCAGCAGCACCCCCGGGACAGCTAAAAAAGAGACCCAGTACTTC.

The chain employs TRBV5-1 and TRBJ2-1; TRBD1 matches at 10 bases. This CDR3 is built from 14 residues. Per the germline V gene, CDR1 is SGHRS and CDR2 is YFSETQ. The V gene end was trimmed by 3 bases and the J gene end by 6 bases; junction bases not matched to a gene: 3. The CDR3 DNA is TGCGCCAGCAGCTGGACAGGGGGTTCCAATGAGCAGTTCTTC. Its translation is CASSWTGGSNEQFF.

This rearrangement joins TRBV12-3 or TRBV12-4 to TRBJ2-1; D is undetermined. CDR3 length equals 12 residues. The V end lost 4 bases, the J end lost 8 bases, and 9 bases lay between the germline ends. The CDR3 loop is CASSCPLHEQFF. The CDR3 bases are TGTGCCAGCAGTTGCCCGTTGCATGAGCAGTTCTTC.

The chain couples TRBV27 to TRBJ2-7, with D perhaps TRBD2 (6 bases). Germline V gene sequence: CDR1 MNHEY, CDR2 SMNVEV (reference sequence). Trimming cost V 8 bases and J 2 bases, with 22 bases left between them. The CDR3 runs to 16 residues. The CDR3 DNA sequence: TGTGCCAGCGCTCGTCCCTCTAGCGTTTCTGCCTACGAGCAGTACTTC. Its translation is CASARPSSVSAYEQYF.

The chain joins TRBV18 to TRBJ1-1; 7 bases align to TRBD1. CDR3 length equals 16 residues. Losses at the gene ends were 0 bases for V and 3 bases for J; bases not matched to a gene: 7. Germline V gene lookup returns CDR1 KGHSH and CDR2 LQKENI. Here the CDR3 reads CASSPPMTGRDTEAFF. DNA for the CDR3: TGTGCCAGCTCACCACCGATGACAGGGAGGGACACTGAAGCTTTCTTT.

V is TRBV5-6 and J is TRBJ2-7, with a weak D call TRBD2 (6 bases). In germline, CDR1 is SGHDT, CDR2 YYEEEE. V was pared by 4 bases and J by 3 bases, with 20 bases between. The CDR3 runs 16 residues. The DNA for the CDR3 is TGTGCCAGCAGCGCCGTCCGGGACTTTTCCCGCTACGAGCAGTACTTC. Translating it yields CASSAVRDFSRYEQYF.

This sequence joins TRBV12-3 or TRBV12-4 and TRBJ1-5; D may be TRBD1 (5 bases). V shed 3 bases and J shed 6 bases, with 6 bases lying between them. The CDR3 consists of 12 residues. The CDR3 DNA sequence: TGTGCCAGCAGTTTCGGGGGTCAGCCCCAGCATTTT. It codes for CASSFGGQPQHF.

This sequence joins TRBV4-1 and TRBJ2-2; a possible D gene is TRBD1 (6 bases). Trimming cost V 2 bases and J 4 bases, with 8 bases left between them. Germline CDR1 and CDR2: MGHRA and YSYEKL. The CDR3 is 14 residues long. The CDR3 sequence is CASSQPRGTGELFF. CDR3 bases: TGCGCCAGCAGCCAACCCAGGGGCACCGGGGAGCTGTTTTTT.